This paragraph reports one TCR beta chain. This clone came up once. Its target antigen remains unknown. It has no much larger one-base neighbor in the sample; base qualities were not kept. Separate from the roughly 630-subject first cohort, the validation cohort of roughly 120 subjects was the group to which the donors belonged. The data were obtained in a study of cytomegalovirus exposure and HLA in healthy donors (dated by TCRdb to the late 2010s). The study in broad terms: A later analysis indicated that the roughly 130 validation repertoires were generated on the platform also employed for the 700 or so repertoires of the first cohort. The study aimed to test whether signatures of past pathogen exposure could be identified by cataloging public T cell receptors. A separate validation cohort of 100 to 150 different subjects was used in addition to the 666-subject first cohort. The study combined high-throughput TCR immunosequencing, statistical association of individual TCRs with disease status, and machine learning to predict cytomegalovirus infection status. The paper's findings and limits, for the study overall: The classifier was reported to diagnose cytomegalovirus status with high specificity and sensitivity in both the original cohort and the validation cohort. The study listed 150 to 200 TCR beta chains as associated with cytomegalovirus. According to the authors, the approach could potentially be generalized to other disease states and immunological phenotypes. Three of the identified cytomegalovirus-associated TCR beta chains were confirmed in vitro to be specific for cytomegalovirus antigens. Across donors, most TCR sequences were observed very rarely, whereas some public TCRs were present in many individuals. All 120 or so repertoires were used to score co-occurrence in the validation cohort in a later analysis, because that analysis had no HLA typing for the cohort. In a later analysis, TCRs clustered in the first cohort were found to also tend to co-occur in the roughly 110 validation repertoires, with approximately 93% of cluster scores above 0.

The library was obtained by the immunoSEQ multiplex PCR assay. On the study's bioinformatics: A statistical classification framework was built for diagnosing cytomegalovirus status from the catalog of TCR beta chain sequences. What TCRdb holds here is the immuneACCESS table cut down to in-frame rearrangements. Part of the clones is not present; checked against another copy, under half of the missing clones reflect an unresolved V gene, and the others are unexplained. V, J and clone size were drawn from that table, and D and trimming were deduced from the DNA. The sample has roughly 120,000 clones on record, 90% to 95% of them singletons. Around 1.3% of the sample is in the top ten clones. From the cysteine through the phenylalanine, the CDR3 covers 15 amino acids. The sequence is cut down to CDR3 DNA, 45 bases in frame from base 1. At the junction V is shortened by 5 bases and J by 6 bases, with 19 bases in between. Taken from the germline V gene, the CDR1 and CDR2 loops are MNHEY and SVGAGI.

The chain employs TRBV6-5 and TRBJ1-2; TRBD1 might be the D gene, on 6 matching bases. This TCR was sampled from a young woman in good health and CMV-seronegative. The specimen sequenced was PBMCs. The bases are TGTGCCAGCAGTCCCGCAACAGGGTTCTATGATGGCTACACCTTC. The resulting protein is CASSPATGFYDGYTF.